The text below deals with one TCR beta chain. Its antigen is not identified. Germline V gene data show CDR1 as SGHRS and CDR2 as YFSETQ. The CDR3 is made up of 14 amino acids. J gave up 5 bases and V 0 bases, and 2 bases lay outside the gene matches. The sample is drawn from a study of cytomegalovirus exposure and HLA in healthy donors. Study-wide results and caveats: TCR beta chain V- and J-gene trimming was linked, in a later analysis, to a missense variant in DCLRE1C. It was confirmed in vitro that a few of the CMV-associated chains were specific for CMV antigens. CMV serostatus was the only immune exposure information that was available.

PCR involved 60 Vbeta and 13 Jbeta primers. Profiled with immunoSEQ multiplex PCR; TCRdb holds only in-frame clones, not every one. The sample consists of some 150,000 clones, approximately 10% of them appearing once. The sample comprised PBMCs. The sequence was collected from a woman aged 40 to 49 in good health and CMV-seropositive. The chain employs TRBV5-1 and TRBJ2-1; 7 bases are shared with TRBD1. CDR3 region: CASSLVQGNNEQFF. The CDR3 DNA sequence: TGCGCCAGCAGCTTGGTACAGGGGAACAATGAGCAGTTCTTC.